The clone carrying this TCR beta chain was found once. V shed 4 bases and J shed 2 bases, with 18 bases lying between them. This CDR3 comprises 16 residues. Germline V gene lookup returns CDR1 MGHDK and CDR2 SYGVNS. The table came from immunoSEQ multiplex PCR; TCRdb's copy has only in-frame clones and leaves some out. The profile shows about 380,000 clones, approximately 95% of them singletons. This entry belongs to a study of shared T cell receptors in the human thymus. The clonotype was recovered from a human donor. What was sequenced was thymocytes. The V call is TRBV25-1, the J call TRBJ2-7; no clear D gene. The CDR3 is CASSGGGGSNPYEQYF. CDR3 sequence (DNA): TGTGCCAGCAGTGGGGGTGGCGGTTCCAATCCCTACGAGCAGTACTTC.